This passage covers 27 T cell receptor beta chains from one sample sequenced in a study of blood T cell repertoires in COVID-19. TCRdb's copy holds only in-frame clones and misses some; the assay was immunoSEQ multiplex PCR. Found here are 20,000 to 30,000 clones, 75% to 85% of them singletons; the top ten hold approximately 23%. The sequenced material came from peripheral blood. These receptors were collected from a human donor in a cohort sampled during active COVID-19.

The V gene is TRBV18, the J gene TRBJ2-7, with 7 bases aligning to TRBD2. Germline trimming cut 0 bases from V and 6 bases from J; bases unmatched to any gene: 8. Germline CDR1 and CDR2: KGHSH and LQKENI. The CDR3 covers 15 residues. Here the CDR3 DNA reads TGTGCCAGCTCACCACCGATGGGAGGGGAGGGCGAGCAGTACTTC. Translating gives CASSPPMGGEGEQYF.

For the CDR3, the DNA is TGTGCCAGCAGCTTCCCCCTCAACGCGGGAGAGCAGTACTTC. Its protein is CASSFPLNAGEQYF. V gene TRBV5-4 combines with J gene TRBJ2-7; weak D call: TRBD2 (6 bases). The germline V gene has CDR1 SGHNT and CDR2 YYREEE (reference sequence). The CDR3 is 14 residues long. The germline V and J ends were trimmed by 2 bases and 7 bases, with 16 bases remaining between them.

The rearrangement links TRBV19 to TRBJ1-1; a possible D gene is TRBD1 (6 bases). This CDR3 region has 17 residues. Trimming removed 4 bases from V and 0 bases from J, with 18 bases in between. Per the germline V gene, CDR1 is LNHDA and CDR2 is SQIVND (reference sequence). CDR3 residues: CASSSPNRVGLNTEAFF. CDR3 in DNA: TGTGCCAGTAGTAGCCCAAACAGGGTAGGGCTGAACACTGAAGCTTTCTTT.

The chain carries TRBV3-1 (or the pseudogene TRBV3-2) and TRBJ2-2; 8 nucleotides line up with TRBD2. This CDR3 has 18 amino acids. Germline CDR1 is LGHDT and CDR2 is YNNKEL (reference sequence). The junction had 7 bases not matched to a gene; V was cut back by 0 bases and J by 1 base. For the CDR3, the DNA is TGTGCCAGCAGCCAAGAAACAGAAGCGGGGGAGAACACCGGGGAGCTGTTTTTT. Translation: CASSQETEAGENTGELFF.

The V and J genes are TRBV4-1 and TRBJ1-1, with 7 bases matching TRBD1. CDR3 size: 14 residues. CDR1 MGHRA and CDR2 YSYEKL come from the germline V gene. V gave up 8 bases and J gave up 6 bases; unmatched junction bases: 12. DNA of the CDR3: TGCGCCAGCTCCCATCAGACAGGGACGCCTGAAGCTTTCTTT. It encodes CASSHQTGTPEAFF.

The chain employs TRBV6-1 and TRBJ1-5; 10 bases align to TRBD1. The CDR3 extends over 16 amino acids. Losses at the gene ends were 4 bases for V and 4 bases for J; bases not matched to a gene: 7. The germline V gene encodes CDR1 MNHNS and CDR2 SASEGT. The CDR3 sequence is CASSVGQGRSNQPQHF. In DNA, the CDR3 is TGTGCCAGCAGTGTGGGACAGGGGAGATCAAATCAGCCCCAGCATTTT.

The chain links TRBV28 to TRBJ2-1, with 10 bases lining up with TRBD2. The junction had 3 bases not matched to a gene; V was cut back by 6 bases and J by 10 bases. Looked up from germline, CDR1 is MDHEN and CDR2 is SYDVKM. This CDR3 comprises 12 residues. The CDR3 bases are TGTGCCAGCAGCCAACTAGCGGGGGAGCAGTTCTTC. It specifies CASSQLAGEQFF.

The CDR3 loop is CASSWGTSGYEQYF. The CDR3, as DNA: TGTGCCAGCAGTTGGGGGACTAGCGGCTACGAGCAGTACTTC. The chain couples TRBV6-5 to TRBJ2-7; 11 bases align to TRBD2. Germline V CDR1 and CDR2: MNHEY, SVGAGI. Germline trimming cut 4 bases from V and 3 bases from J; bases unmatched to any gene: 2. The CDR3 contains 14 residues.

V and J are TRBV5-4 and TRBJ2-1; D perhaps matches TRBD1 (5 bases). The germline V gene encodes CDR1 SGHNT and CDR2 YYREEE (reference sequence). This CDR3 contains 15 residues. Trimming cost V 4 bases and J 1 base, with 12 bases left between them. The CDR3 spells CASSKDGASYNEQFF. The CDR3 nucleotides read TGTGCCAGCAGCAAAGATGGGGCGTCCTACAATGAGCAGTTCTTC. The full variable domain, its missing parts supplied by reference TRBV5-4 and TRBJ2-1, is ETGVTQSPTHLIKTRGQQVTLRCSSQSGHNTVSWYQQALGQGPQFIFQYYREEENGRGNFPPRFSGLQFPNYSSELNVNALELDDSALYLCASSKDGASYNEQFFGPGTRLTVL.

This chain connects TRBV28 to TRBJ1-2; D unresolved. V lost 5 bases and J 2 bases, leaving 12 bases between the germline ends. The CDR3 has 14 amino acids. Germline assignment: CDR1 MDHEN and CDR2 SYDVKM. The CDR3 nucleotides are TGTGCCAGCAGTAGTCACAATTTAAACTATGGCTACACCTTC. Translation gives CASSSHNLNYGYTF.

This chain links TRBV27 with TRBJ2-7; TRBD2 matches 7 bases. Looked up from germline, CDR1 is MNHEY and CDR2 is SMNVEV (reference sequence). Losses at the gene ends were 4 bases for V and 6 bases for J; bases not matched to a gene: 18. This CDR3 comprises 17 residues. CDR3 sequence (DNA): TGTGCCAGCAGTTATACAGCTTGGGGGGGAGGCCCCTCCGAGCAGTACTTC. Its protein product is CASSYTAWGGGPSEQYF.

In DNA, the CDR3 is TGTGCTAGTGGTTTGGCCCTAACCTCTCGGACTAGCGGGGGGGTTGCTTACAATGAGCAGTTCTTC. Protein: CASGLALTSRTSGGVAYNEQFF. This chain links TRBV12-5 with TRBJ2-1; 15 bases are a match to TRBD2. The V segment lost 1 base and the J segment 4 bases; nucleotides outside the gene matches: 17. This CDR3 contains 22 residues. Germline CDR1 is LGHNT and CDR2 is FRNRAP.

The gene calls are TRBV9 and TRBJ1-1; D gene unclear. Looked up from germline, CDR1 is SGDLS and CDR2 is YYNGEE. The V end was cut by 0 bases, the J end by 5 bases, with 17 bases between. The CDR3 is made up of 16 amino acids. The CDR3 protein is CASSVGTPKSRTEAFF. The DNA of the CDR3 is TGTGCCAGCAGCGTAGGAACTCCAAAATCGAGAACTGAAGCTTTCTTT.

This clone was seen once. This sequence joins TRBV2 and TRBJ2-5; D is possibly TRBD2 (6 bases). V was pared by 3 bases and J by 9 bases, with 20 bases between. CDR3 length equals 15 residues. The V gene's germline CDR1 is SNHLY and CDR2 FYNNEI. CDR3 sequence reads: CASSDRAGRGEAQYF. The DNA of the CDR3 is TGTGCCAGCAGTGATCGGGCGGGAAGGGGCGAAGCCCAGTACTTC.

This rearrangement joins TRBV5-1 to TRBJ2-2, with D hard to call. The V gene's germline CDR1 is SGHRS and CDR2 YFSETQ. The CDR3 loop spans 15 amino acids. Trimming shortened V by 6 bases and J by 1 base, and 13 bases separated the two germline ends. CDR3 sequence reads: CASTLFYRNTGELFF. The CDR3 coding sequence is TGCGCCAGCACTCTATTTTATAGGAACACCGGGGAGCTGTTTTTT.

The chain joins TRBV4-1 to TRBJ2-3, with TRBD2 matching over 12 bases. The CDR3 runs to 16 residues. The ends lost 4 bases at V and 5 bases at J; junction bases unmatched: 7. Germline loops: CDR1 MGHRA, CDR2 YSYEKL. The CDR3 sequence: CASSPVGLAGGDTQYF. As DNA, the CDR3 is TGCGCCAGCAGCCCGGTGGGACTAGCGGGCGGAGATACGCAGTATTTT.

This sequence joins TRBV6-2 or TRBV6-3 and TRBJ2-4; 8 bases align to TRBD2. Trimming removed 7 bases from V and 5 bases from J; junction bases left unmatched: 7. The CDR3 spans 14 residues. Germline V gene data show CDR1 as MNHEY and CDR2 as SVGEGT. In nucleotides, the CDR3 is TGTGCCAGCAACCCGGGACTAGGTGAAAACATTCAGTACTTC. Its translation: CASNPGLGENIQYF.

This clone has just a few counts. As DNA, the CDR3 is TGTGCCAGCTCACCCCACCCCCCTCCGGCGGACGAGCAGTACTTC. This translates into CASSPHPPPADEQYF. V is TRBV18 and J is TRBJ2-7; D gene uncertain. CDR3 size: 15 residues. The germline V gene has CDR1 KGHSH and CDR2 LQKENI. The V and J ends lost 3 bases and 5 bases respectively, with 17 bases between them.

The chain links TRBV5-1 to TRBJ1-1; 8 bases fit TRBD1. V dropped 1 base and J dropped 0; count of bases not matched to a gene: 11. CDR1 is SGHRS and CDR2 is YFSETQ in the germline V gene. The CDR3 has 18 residues. DNA for the CDR3: TGCGCCAGCAGCTTGCCCCATTTAACAGGGGGTTTGAACACTGAAGCTTTCTTT. It yields the protein CASSLPHLTGGLNTEAFF.

The V and J genes are TRBV9 and TRBJ1-1, with TRBD1 identical over 7 bases. Germline V gene data show CDR1 as SGDLS and CDR2 as YYNGEE. V shed 6 bases, J shed 5 bases, and the junction held 10 bases outside the gene matches. This CDR3 contains 14 residues. CDR3 sequence reads: CASNNPTGRTEAFF. The CDR3 DNA reads as TGTGCCAGCAACAACCCGACAGGGCGGACTGAAGCTTTCTTT.

V usage is TRBV11-2 and J usage is TRBJ2-2; D is unclear. The CDR3 is 13 amino acids. The V end lost 4 bases, the J end lost 3 bases, and 6 bases lay between the germline ends. The germline V gene encodes CDR1 SGHAT and CDR2 FQNNGV. The CDR3 reads CASSSDYTGELFF. The CDR3 coding sequence is TGTGCCAGCAGCTCAGACTACACCGGGGAGCTGTTTTTT.

The chain uses TRBV19 and TRBJ2-3; 11 nucleotides line up with TRBD2. This CDR3 spans 15 amino acids. Unmatched junction bases numbered 2, after V lost 5 bases and J lost 1 base. Germline CDR1 is LNHDA and CDR2 is SQIVND (reference sequence). DNA of the CDR3: TGTGCCAGTAGTTCACTAGCGGGGGGCACAGATACGCAGTATTTT. Protein product: CASSSLAGGTDTQYF.

V gene TRBV4-2 combines with J gene TRBJ2-7; tentatively, D is TRBD1 (6 bases). Germline CDR1 and CDR2: LGHNA and YNFKEQ. Between the trimmed V and J ends, which lost 1 base and 6 bases, there was a span of 13 bases. CDR3 length equals 14 residues. DNA of the CDR3: TGTGCCAGCAGCCAAGGTCACAGGGATCTCGAGCAGTACTTC. Encoded protein: CASSQGHRDLEQYF.

This chain connects TRBV24-1 to TRBJ1-1; no reliable D call. Trimming pared 2 bases from V and 5 bases from J, leaving 14 bases between. Germline V gene lookup returns CDR1 KGHDR and CDR2 SFDVKD. This CDR3 is 15 amino acids long. CDR3 nucleotides: TGTGCCACCAGTGATTCCGGATCGGGGAATACTGAAGCTTTCTTT. This encodes CATSDSGSGNTEAFF.

V and J are TRBV25-1 and TRBJ2-5; D perhaps matches TRBD1 (6 bases). V shed 2 bases and J shed 5 bases, with 12 bases lying between them. Germline V lookup: CDR1 MGHDK, CDR2 SYGVNS. The CDR3 runs 14 residues. DNA for the CDR3: TGTGCCAGCAGTGAAACAGGGCCGGGGGAGACCCAGTACTTC. It encodes CASSETGPGETQYF.

The chain employs TRBV6-5 and TRBJ2-3, with TRBD1 matching 7 bases. Germline CDR1 and CDR2: MNHEY and SVGAGI. The CDR3 extends over 14 amino acids. Germline trimming cut 6 bases from V and 5 bases from J; bases unmatched to any gene: 8. In DNA, the CDR3 is TGTGCCAGCAGCAAAGGAAACAGGGGAGATACGCAGTATTTT. It codes for CASSKGNRGDTQYF.

The chain joins TRBV6-5 to TRBJ2-5; 10 bases line up with TRBD2. The CDR3 length is 14 residues. The germline V gene has CDR1 MNHEY and CDR2 SVGAGI. The trim removed 6 bases at V and 9 bases at J, leaving 10 bases unmatched. The CDR3 is CASSQGLASPPQYF. DNA of the CDR3: TGTGCCAGCAGCCAGGGACTAGCGTCCCCCCCCCAGTACTTC.